Each of the 19 T cell receptor beta chains below was sequenced from the same sample in a study of T cells in Graves' hyperthyroidism and ophthalmopathy. It was RNA transcripts that yielded the amplified TCR beta CDR3 regions. TCR CDR3 regions were first amplified by RT-PCR with HTBI primers. TCRdb analysed the multiplex PCR reads with MiXCR anew, one entry per CDR3 protein. The table lists about 380,000 distinct CDR3 sequences, 14% of them singletons. The sequencing input was blood. The receptors stem from a woman aged 30 to 39 with Graves' ophthalmopathy.

The genes are TRBV24-1 and TRBJ2-3, with 7 bases fitting TRBD2. Trimming cost V 4 bases and J 5 bases; bases outside gene matches: 11. Germline assignment: CDR1 KGHDR and CDR2 SFDVKD. There are 16 residues in the CDR3. The CDR3: CATSEPSGGIRDTQYF. As DNA, the CDR3 is TGTGCCACCAGTGAACCCTCCGGGGGGATAAGAGATACGCAGTATTTT.

Many counts were recorded for this clonotype. V and J are TRBV7-8 and TRBJ2-3; 7 bases map to TRBD1. This CDR3 contains 15 residues. Germline CDR1 SGHVS, CDR2 FQNEAQ. V was pared by 1 base and J by 0 bases, with 1 base of the junction left unmatched. In DNA, the CDR3 is TGTGCCAGCAGCTTAGAAGGGGGCAGCACAGATACGCAGTATTTT. It codes for CASSLEGGSTDTQYF.

This clonotype came up many times. The rearrangement uses TRBV11-2 and TRBJ2-1; 12 positions agree with TRBD2. Germline V gene sequence: CDR1 SGHAT, CDR2 FQNNGV. The CDR3 sequence is 16 residues long. Losses at the gene ends were 1 base for V and 9 bases for J; bases not matched to a gene: 7. The CDR3 reads CASSLGLAGAWGEQFF. DNA for the CDR3: TGTGCCAGCAGCTTAGGACTAGCGGGGGCCTGGGGTGAGCAGTTCTTC.

This clonotype was picked up many times. V and J are TRBV6-1 and TRBJ2-1, with 7 nucleotides matching TRBD2. The germline gives CDR1 MNHNS, CDR2 SASEGT. The CDR3 has 15 residues. With 1 base clipped from V and 3 bases from J, the junction kept 3 bases outside the gene matches. CDR3 bases: TGTGCCAGCAGTGAAGGGGGGGGGGACTACAATGAGCAGTTCTTC. It yields the protein CASSEGGGDYNEQFF.

The chain carries TRBV4-1 and TRBJ1-5; maybe TRBD1 (5 bases). This CDR3 is built from 15 residues. Deletions cut 0 bases from V and 11 bases from J, with 17 bases between. CDR1 and CDR2 from the germline V gene are MGHRA and YSYEKL. The CDR3 loop reads CASSQERGGVETQHF. DNA for the CDR3: TGCGCCAGCAGCCAAGAACGGGGGGGGGTCGAGACCCAGCATTTT.

This clonotype was counted a few times. This chain links TRBV20-1 with TRBJ1-2, with 8 nucleotides matching TRBD1. Germline values: CDR1 DFQATT, CDR2 SNEGSKA (reference sequence). This CDR3 spans 14 amino acids. V gave up 5 bases and J gave up 4 bases; unmatched junction bases: 9. DNA for the CDR3: TGCAGTGCTCCCCCAGGGGGCGATGGCTATGGCTACACCTTC. Translating it yields CSAPPGGDGYGYTF.

This clonotype turned up a few times. This chain joins TRBV2 and TRBJ2-1, with 11 bases fitting TRBD2. Germline loops: CDR1 SNHLY, CDR2 FYNNEI. Germline trimming cut 8 bases from V and 7 bases from J; bases unmatched to any gene: 7. CDR3 length: 14 amino acids. As DNA, the CDR3 is TGTGCCAGCGCCCTAGCGGGGGGAGGGAATGAGCAGTTCTTC. Residues: CASALAGGGNEQFF.

This clonotype was counted a few times. V gene TRBV5-1 combines with J gene TRBJ2-5, with TRBD2 matching over 12 bases. Per the germline V gene, CDR1 is SGHRS and CDR2 is YFSETQ. There are 18 residues in the CDR3. Trimming at V came to 2 bases and at J to 1 base, leaving 9 bases not matched to a gene. CDR3 sequence (DNA): TGCGCCAGCAGCTTAACTAGCGGGGGGCTGAGACTCCAAGAGACCCAGTACTTC. Translation: CASSLTSGGLRLQETQYF.

This clonotype has ten or more counts. This chain links TRBV27 with TRBJ2-3; unclear D gene. In germline, CDR1 is MNHEY, CDR2 SMNVEV (reference sequence). CDR3 length equals 16 residues. Trimming removed 4 bases at V and 2 bases at J, with 16 bases between. The CDR3 loop is CASSSFPRVSTDTQYF. The CDR3 DNA reads as TGTGCCAGCAGTTCGTTCCCCCGGGTCTCCACAGATACGCAGTATTTT.

This clonotype was seen at least ten times. The V call is TRBV15, the J call TRBJ2-1, with D maybe TRBD2 (6 bases). The CDR3 loop spans 15 amino acids. V lost 0 bases to trimming and J lost 5 bases, with 11 bases between them. Germline V lookup: CDR1 LNHNV, CDR2 YYDKDF (reference sequence). CDR3 sequence reads: CATSRDSGGDNEQFF. The CDR3, as DNA: TGTGCCACCAGCAGAGATTCCGGGGGTGACAATGAGCAGTTCTTC.

The table lists this clonotype with a few counts. The chain joins TRBV11-3 to TRBJ2-1; weak D call: TRBD1 (7 bases). The ends were cut back, 8 bases at V and 3 bases at J, with 11 bases in the middle. Germline loops: CDR1 SGHNT, CDR2 YENEEA. This CDR3 comprises 13 residues. This CDR3 reads CASGGDSYNEQFF. The DNA of the CDR3 is TGTGCCAGCGGCGGGGACAGCTACAATGAGCAGTTCTTC.

This clonotype was observed many times. The chain uses TRBV30 and TRBJ1-2, with 9 nucleotides matching TRBD1. After removal of 0 bases from V and 4 bases from J, the junction contained 0 bases not matched to a gene. The CDR3 consists of 13 residues. Germline assignment: CDR1 GTSNPN and CDR2 SVGIG (reference sequence). DNA of the CDR3: TGTGCCTGGAGTGTACAGGGGGCCTATGGCTACACCTTC. Translating it yields CAWSVQGAYGYTF.

This clonotype was detected many times. The chain combines TRBV3-1 with TRBJ2-2; D is ambiguous. This CDR3 has 15 amino acids. Trimming removed 4 bases from V and 0 bases from J, with 9 bases in between. Germline CDR1 and CDR2: LGHDT and YNNKEL (reference sequence). DNA for the CDR3: TGTGCCAGCAGCCGGGCACGGGCGAACACCGGGGAGCTGTTTTTT. It is translated as CASSRARANTGELFF.

This chain uses TRBV10-2 with TRBJ2-7, with 16 nucleotides matching TRBD2. The germline V gene encodes CDR1 WSHSY and CDR2 SAAADI. The CDR3 has 19 amino acids. V gave up 6 bases and J gave up 0 bases; unmatched junction bases: 11. Here the CDR3 reads CASRLAGTSGGAYSYEQYF. CDR3 in DNA: TGCGCCAGCAGACTCGCCGGGACTAGCGGGGGGGCCTACTCCTACGAGCAGTACTTC.

There are many counts of this clonotype. CDR3 sequence reads: CSASRTRKTDTQYF. CDR3 sequence (DNA): TGCAGTGCTAGTCGCACTAGGAAGACAGATACGCAGTATTTT. The chain uses TRBV20-1 and TRBJ2-3, with TRBD2 as a possible D gene (5 bases). Trimming took 3 bases from V and 3 from J, leaving 13 bases between them. Per the germline V gene, CDR1 is DFQATT and CDR2 is SNEGSKA (reference sequence). The CDR3 covers 14 residues.

This clonotype appeared a single time. This could be a read error, since a much larger clone is one nucleotide away. The V and J genes are TRBV29-1 and TRBJ1-5, with D perhaps matching TRBD1 (6 bases). Trimming took off 7 bases at V and 5 bases at J, with 18 bases between the two ends. The length of the CDR3 is 14 residues. Per germline, CDR1 SQVTM and CDR2 ANQGSEA. The DNA of the CDR3 is TGCAGCGCAGGGGACCGCGGTCCAGATCAGCCCCAGCATTTT. Protein: CSAGDRGPDQPQHF. Complete variable domain (other parts from reference TRBV29-1 and TRBJ1-5): SAVISQKPSRDICQRGTSLTIQCQVDSQVTMMFWYRQQPGQSLTLIATANQGSEATYESGFVIDKFPISRPNLTFSTLTVSNMSPEDSSIYLCSAGDRGPDQPQHFGDGTRLSIL.

This clonotype occurred many times. A junction end diverges from the germline sequence, so it may reflect a read error. The chain recombines TRBV5-1 with TRBJ1-1; no firm D call. The CDR3 sequence is 13 residues long. The germline V gene encodes CDR1 SGHRS and CDR2 YFSETQ. CDR3 protein: CASSLRGGTEAFF. CDR3 nucleotides: TGTGCCAGCAGCCTGCGGGGTGGTACTGAAGCTTTCTTT.

Notes on this clonotype: At one boundary the junction diverges from the germline segment, which might be a read error. The rearrangement uses TRBV29-1 and TRBJ2-1, with TRBD2 as a possible D gene (6 bases). Per the germline V gene, CDR1 is SQVTM and CDR2 is ANQGSEA. CDR3 length: 12 amino acids. The CDR3 loop reads CSVGGYYNGQFF. In DNA form, the CDR3 reads TGCAGCGTCGGAGGGTATTACAATGGGCAGTTCTTC.

The J gene is TRBJ2-3, the V gene TRBV9, with D uncertain. CDR1 and CDR2 from the germline V gene are SGDLS and YYNGEE. The CDR3 spans 14 residues. V dropped 0 bases and J dropped 0 bases, with 5 bases sitting between them. CDR3: CASSVAGSTDTQYF. CDR3 sequence (DNA): TGTGCCAGCAGCGTAGCGGGCAGCACAGATACGCAGTATTTT.